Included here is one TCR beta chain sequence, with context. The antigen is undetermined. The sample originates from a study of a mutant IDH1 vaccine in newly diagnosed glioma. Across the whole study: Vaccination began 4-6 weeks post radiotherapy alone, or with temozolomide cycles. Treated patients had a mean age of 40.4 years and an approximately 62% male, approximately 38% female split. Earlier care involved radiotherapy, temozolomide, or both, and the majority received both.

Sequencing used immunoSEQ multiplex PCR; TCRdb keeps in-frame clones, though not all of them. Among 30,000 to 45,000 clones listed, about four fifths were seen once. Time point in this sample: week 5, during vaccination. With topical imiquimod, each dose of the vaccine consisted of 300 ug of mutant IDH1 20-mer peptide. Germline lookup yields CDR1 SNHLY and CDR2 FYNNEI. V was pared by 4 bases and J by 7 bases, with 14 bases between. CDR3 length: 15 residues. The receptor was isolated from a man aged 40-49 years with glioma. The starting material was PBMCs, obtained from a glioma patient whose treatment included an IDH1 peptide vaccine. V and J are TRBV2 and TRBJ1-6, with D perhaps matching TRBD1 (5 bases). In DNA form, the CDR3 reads TGTGCCAGCAGTGGACAACAGGCCATGAATTCACCCCTCCACTTT. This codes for CASSGQQAMNSPLHF.